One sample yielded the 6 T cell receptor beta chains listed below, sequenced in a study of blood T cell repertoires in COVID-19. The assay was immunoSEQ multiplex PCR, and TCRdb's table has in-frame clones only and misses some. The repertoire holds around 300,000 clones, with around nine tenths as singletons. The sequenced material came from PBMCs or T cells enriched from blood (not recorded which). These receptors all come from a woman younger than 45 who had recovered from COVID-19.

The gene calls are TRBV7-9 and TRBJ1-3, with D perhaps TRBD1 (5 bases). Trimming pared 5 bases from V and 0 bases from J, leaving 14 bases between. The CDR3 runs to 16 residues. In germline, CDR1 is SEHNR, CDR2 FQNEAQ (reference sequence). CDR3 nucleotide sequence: TGTGCCAGCAGCCGTAACCAGGGTCTCTCTGGAAACACCATATATTTT. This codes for CASSRNQGLSGNTIYF.

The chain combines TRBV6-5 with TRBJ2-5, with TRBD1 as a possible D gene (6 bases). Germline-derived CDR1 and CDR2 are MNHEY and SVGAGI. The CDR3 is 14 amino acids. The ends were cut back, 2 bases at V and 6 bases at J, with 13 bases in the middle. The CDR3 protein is CASSYGGQGQTQYF. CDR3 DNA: TGTGCCAGCAGTTACGGGGGCCAGGGCCAGACCCAGTACTTC.

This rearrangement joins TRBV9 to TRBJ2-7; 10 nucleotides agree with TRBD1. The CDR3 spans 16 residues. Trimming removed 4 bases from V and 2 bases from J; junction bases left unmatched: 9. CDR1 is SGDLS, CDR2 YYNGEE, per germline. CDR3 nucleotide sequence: TGTGCCAGCAGCCCTGACATTGGACAGGGGGCCTACGAGCAGTACTTC. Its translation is CASSPDIGQGAYEQYF.

This CDR3 is CASSPSGETQYF. In nucleotides, the CDR3 is TGTGCCAGCTCACCCTCCGGGGAGACCCAGTACTTC. The gene calls are TRBV18 and TRBJ2-5; D remains ambiguous. CDR1 is KGHSH and CDR2 is LQKENI in the germline V gene. The CDR3 runs to 12 residues. Trimming removed 3 bases at V and 5 bases at J, with 7 bases between.

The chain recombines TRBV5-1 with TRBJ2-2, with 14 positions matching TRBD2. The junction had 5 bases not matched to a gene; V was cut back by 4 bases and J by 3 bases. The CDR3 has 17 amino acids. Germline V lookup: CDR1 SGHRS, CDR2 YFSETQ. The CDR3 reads CASSRTSGGSYTGELFF. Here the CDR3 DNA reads TGCGCCAGCAGCCGGACTAGCGGGGGGTCTTACACCGGGGAGCTGTTTTTT.

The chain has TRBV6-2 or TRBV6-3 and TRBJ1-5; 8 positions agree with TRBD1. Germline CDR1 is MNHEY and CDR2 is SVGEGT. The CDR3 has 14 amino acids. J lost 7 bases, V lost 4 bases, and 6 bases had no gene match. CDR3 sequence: CASSSPGGGQPQHF. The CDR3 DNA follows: TGTGCCAGCAGTTCCCCAGGGGGCGGCCAGCCCCAGCATTTT.